Detailed here is one T cell receptor beta chain. Germline loops: CDR1 SGHDT, CDR2 YYEEEE. The CDR3 extends over 14 amino acids. Trimming cost V 4 bases and J 5 bases; bases outside gene matches: 7. The repertoire was sequenced with immunoSEQ multiplex PCR; TCRdb's copy has only in-frame clones and lacks some. This sample has 45,000 to 60,000 clones, with approximately 95% found just once. This specimen belongs to a study of technical replicates of blood from a few donors. Sequencing was carried out using T cells isolated from PBMCs. The rearrangement links TRBV5-6 to TRBJ1-2; 8 bases fit TRBD1. The receptor was isolated from a human donor in good health. DNA for the CDR3: TGTGCCAGCAGCGGTGGGACAGGTCGTTATGGCTACACCTTC. Translated: CASSGGTGRYGYTF. Full variable domain (rest looked up from reference TRBV5-6 and TRBJ1-2): DAGVTQSPTHLIKTRGQQVTLRCSPKSGHDTVSWYQQALGQGPQFIFQYYEEEERQRGNFPDRFSGHQFPNYSSELNVNALLLGDSALYLCASSGGTGRYGYTFGSGTRLTVV.